This TCR beta chain originates from a study of OX40 agonist ivuxolimab in advanced cancers. Turning to the study itself: The patients received agonistic anti-OX40 (CD134) antibody ivuxolimab. Overall study results and limits: Blood T cells, both CD4+ and CD8+, expanded clonally by week 6 at 0.1 to 3.0 mg/kg. Among T cells, CD8+ cells averaged more expanded clones than CD4+ cells.

Clones were read by immunoSEQ multiplex PCR, and TCRdb kept only the in-frame ones, dropping some. The sample records roughly 32,000 clones, around four fifths being singletons. Only a few counts were recorded for this clone. Its antigen is unidentified. Blood sampling took place at baseline, cycle 4 day 1, and cycle 7 day 1. V lost 10 bases to trimming and J lost 2 bases; unmatched junction nucleotides: 8. The CDR3 totals 14 residues. From germline, CDR1 is MDHEN and CDR2 SYDVKM. This sample comprised CD4+ or CD8+ T cells sorted from blood, obtained in a trial of the OX40 agonist ivuxolimab. The TCR originated in an adult with an advanced solid tumor such as melanoma, head and neck, liver or kidney cancer. J is TRBJ1-5 and V is TRBV28; the match to TRBD1 covers 7 bases. The CDR3 nucleotides read TGTGCCACCATTGACGGGACAGGCAATCAGCCCCAGCATTTT. Amino acid sequence: CATIDGTGNQPQHF.